This T cell receptor beta chain was obtained from a study of blood T cell repertoires in COVID-19. Across the study: Researchers got acute and convalescent COVID-19 samples from the United States, Italy and Spain.

Per the authors' pipeline: Reference gene primer amplification gave estimated nucleated cell counts. The repertoire was sequenced with immunoSEQ multiplex PCR; TCRdb's copy has only in-frame clones and lacks some. For V, J and clone size, that table is used; D and trimming come from the DNA. The profile covers about 160,000 clones, with around 90% appearing a single time and around 4% taken by the ten largest. V lost 0 bases and J lost 2, with 8 bases in between. Germline lookup yields CDR1 SGHRS and CDR2 YFSETQ. The CDR3 consists of 14 residues. This sequence originates from a woman aged 55-70 years with active or convalescent COVID-19. The sample was peripheral blood. This chain connects TRBV5-1 to TRBJ1-2; unclear D gene. The CDR3 loop reads CASSLEAENYGYTF. The CDR3 region has the DNA TGCGCCAGCAGCTTGGAGGCGGAGAACTATGGCTACACCTTC.